This TCR beta chain is drawn from a study of circulating and synovial CD4+ cells in juvenile arthritis. Clones were read by immunoSEQ multiplex PCR, and TCRdb kept only the in-frame ones, dropping some. The repertoire holds about 33,000 clones, with about 95% as singletons. Concerning this clone itself: What it binds is not known.

Between the trimmed V and J ends, which lost 9 bases and 0 bases, there was a span of 24 bases. The CDR3 consists of 18 residues. CDR1 and CDR2 from the germline V gene are MDHEN and SYDVKM. Broader study findings: Circulating pathogenic-like lymphocytes shared a substantially higher fraction of CDR3 sequences with synovium than bulk blood. Diversity here was lower than in bulk blood CD4 cells. CPL and bulk CD4 samples differed at least tenfold in T cell genomes. The pathogenic-like versus bulk T cell difference escaped Vbeta family analysis.

This chain links TRBV28 with TRBJ1-3; no clear D. This TCR was recovered from a human donor with juvenile idiopathic arthritis. Sequencing input: CD4+ T cells from blood. The DNA for the CDR3 is TGTGCCAGACGCGGGTTTGACGGTGTCCAAATCTCTGGAAACACCATATATTTT. Amino acids: CARRGFDGVQISGNTIYF.